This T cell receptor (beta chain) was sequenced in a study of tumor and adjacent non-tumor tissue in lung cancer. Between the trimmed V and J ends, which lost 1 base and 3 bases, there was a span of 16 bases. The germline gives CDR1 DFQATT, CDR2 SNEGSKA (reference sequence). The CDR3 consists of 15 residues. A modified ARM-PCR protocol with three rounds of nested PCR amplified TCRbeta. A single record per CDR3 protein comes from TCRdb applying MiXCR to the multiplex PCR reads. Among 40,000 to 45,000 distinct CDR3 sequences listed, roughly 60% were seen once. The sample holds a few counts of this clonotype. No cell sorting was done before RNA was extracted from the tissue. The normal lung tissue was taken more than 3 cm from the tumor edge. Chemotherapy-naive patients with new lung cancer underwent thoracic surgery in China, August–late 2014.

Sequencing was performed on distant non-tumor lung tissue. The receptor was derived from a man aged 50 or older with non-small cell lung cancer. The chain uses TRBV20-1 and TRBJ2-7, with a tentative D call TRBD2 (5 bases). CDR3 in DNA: TGCAGTGCTAGAGCAGGATCCTTTGGACTCTACGAGCAGTACTTC. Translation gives CSARAGSFGLYEQYF.